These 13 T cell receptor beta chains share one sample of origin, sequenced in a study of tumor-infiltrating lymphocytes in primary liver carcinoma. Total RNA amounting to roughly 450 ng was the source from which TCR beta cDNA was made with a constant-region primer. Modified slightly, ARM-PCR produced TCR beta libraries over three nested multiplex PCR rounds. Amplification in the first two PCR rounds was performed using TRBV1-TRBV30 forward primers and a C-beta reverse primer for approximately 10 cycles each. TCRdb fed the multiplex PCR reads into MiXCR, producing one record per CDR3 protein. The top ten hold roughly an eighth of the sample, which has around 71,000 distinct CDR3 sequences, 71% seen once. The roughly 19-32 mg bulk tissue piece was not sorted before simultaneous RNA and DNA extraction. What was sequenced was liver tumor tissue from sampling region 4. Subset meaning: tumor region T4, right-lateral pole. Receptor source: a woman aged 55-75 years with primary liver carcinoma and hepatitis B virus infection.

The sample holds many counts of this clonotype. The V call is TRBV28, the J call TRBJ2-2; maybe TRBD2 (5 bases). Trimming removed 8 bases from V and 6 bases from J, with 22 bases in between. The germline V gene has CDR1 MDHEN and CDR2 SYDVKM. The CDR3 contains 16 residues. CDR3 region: CASASHARRIAGELFF. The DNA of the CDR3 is TGTGCCAGCGCAAGCCACGCCCGGAGGATCGCCGGGGAGCTGTTTTTT.

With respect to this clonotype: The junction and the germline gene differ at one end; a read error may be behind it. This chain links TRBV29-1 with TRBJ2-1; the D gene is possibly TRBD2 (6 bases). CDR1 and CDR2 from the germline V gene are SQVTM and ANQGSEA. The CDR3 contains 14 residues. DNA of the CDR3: TGCAGCATGGGAGGACACGCCGCGAGGAATGAGCAGTTTTTC. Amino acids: CSMGGHAARNEQFF.

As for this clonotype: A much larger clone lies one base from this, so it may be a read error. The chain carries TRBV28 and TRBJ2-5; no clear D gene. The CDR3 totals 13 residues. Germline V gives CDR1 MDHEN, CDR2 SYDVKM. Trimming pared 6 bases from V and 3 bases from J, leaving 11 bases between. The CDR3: CASSPTTKETQYF. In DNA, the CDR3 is TGTGCCAGCAGCCCTACGACCAAAGAGACCCAGTACTTC.

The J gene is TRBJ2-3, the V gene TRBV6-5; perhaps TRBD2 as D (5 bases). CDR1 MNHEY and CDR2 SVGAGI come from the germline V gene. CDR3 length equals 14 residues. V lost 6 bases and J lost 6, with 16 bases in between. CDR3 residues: CASSPSTRDDTQYF. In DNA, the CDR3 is TGTGCCAGCAGCCCTAGCACTCGTGACGATACGCAGTATTTT.

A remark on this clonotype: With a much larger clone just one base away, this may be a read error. This CDR3 reads CASSPLVDTQYF. CDR3 DNA: TGTGCCAGCAGTCCCCTAGTAGATACGCAGTATTTT. V is TRBV28 and J is TRBJ2-3; D is ambiguous. The germline gives CDR1 MDHEN, CDR2 SYDVKM. Trimming pared 5 bases from V and 5 bases from J, leaving 8 bases between. This CDR3 has 12 amino acids. The variable domain in full, with the rest retrieved from reference TRBV28 and TRBJ2-3, is DVKVTQSSRYLVKRTGEKVFLECVQDMDHENMFWYRQDPGLGLRLIYFSYDVKMKEKGDIPEGYSVSREKKERFSLILESASTNQTSMYLCASSPLVDTQYFGPGTRLTVL.

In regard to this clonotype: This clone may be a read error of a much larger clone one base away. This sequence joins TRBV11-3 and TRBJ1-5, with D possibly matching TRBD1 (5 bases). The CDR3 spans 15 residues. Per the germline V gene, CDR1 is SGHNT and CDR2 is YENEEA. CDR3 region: CTSSLDLGVAQPQHF. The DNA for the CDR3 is TGTACCAGCAGCTTAGATCTGGGGGTGGCTCAGCCCCAGCATTTT.

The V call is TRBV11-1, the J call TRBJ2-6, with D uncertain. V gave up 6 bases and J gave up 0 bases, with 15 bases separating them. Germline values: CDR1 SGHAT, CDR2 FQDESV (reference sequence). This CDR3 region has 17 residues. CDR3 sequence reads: CASSPPRGSSGANVLTF. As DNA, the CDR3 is TGTGCCAGCAGTCCCCCGAGAGGTAGCTCTGGGGCCAACGTCCTGACTTTC. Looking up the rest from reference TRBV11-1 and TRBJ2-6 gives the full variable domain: EAEVAQSPRYKITEKSQAVAFWCDPISGHATLYWYRQILGQGPELLVQFQDESVVDDSQLPKDRFSAERLKGVDSTLKIQPAELGDSAMYLCASSPPRGSSGANVLTFGAGSRLTVL.

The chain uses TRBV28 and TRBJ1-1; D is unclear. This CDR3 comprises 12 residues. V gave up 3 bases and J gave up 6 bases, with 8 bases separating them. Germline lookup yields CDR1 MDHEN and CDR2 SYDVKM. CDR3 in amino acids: CASSLPISEAFF. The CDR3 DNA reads TGTGCCAGCAGTTTGCCCATTTCTGAAGCTTTCTTT.

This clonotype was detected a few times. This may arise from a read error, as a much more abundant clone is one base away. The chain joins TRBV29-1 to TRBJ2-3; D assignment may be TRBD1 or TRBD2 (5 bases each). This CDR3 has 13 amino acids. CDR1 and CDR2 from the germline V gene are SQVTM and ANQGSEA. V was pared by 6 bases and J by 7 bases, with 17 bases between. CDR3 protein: CSVEGRVIYTQYF. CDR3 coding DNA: TGCAGCGTCGAGGGGCGGGTGATATATACGCAGTATTTT.

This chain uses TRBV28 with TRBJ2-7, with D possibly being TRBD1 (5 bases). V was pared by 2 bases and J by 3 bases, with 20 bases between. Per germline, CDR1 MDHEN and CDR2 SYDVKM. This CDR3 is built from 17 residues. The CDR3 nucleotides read TGTGCCAGCAGTTTAAGGGGCCTTGTGAACAAGGTCTACGAGCAGTACTTC. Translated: CASSLRGLVNKVYEQYF.

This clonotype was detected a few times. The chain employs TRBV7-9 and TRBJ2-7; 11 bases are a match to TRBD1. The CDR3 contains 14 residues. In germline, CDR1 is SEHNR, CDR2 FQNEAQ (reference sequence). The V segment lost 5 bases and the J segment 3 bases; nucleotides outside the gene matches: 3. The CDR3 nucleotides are TGTGCCAGCAGCCGGACAGGGGGCGACTACGAGCAGTACTTC. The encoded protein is CASSRTGGDYEQYF.

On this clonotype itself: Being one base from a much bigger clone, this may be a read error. The CDR3 loop is CAWRTPGTDIGELFF. The CDR3 nucleotides are TGTGCCTGGAGGACCCCTGGGACAGACATCGGGGAGCTGTTTTTT. V is TRBV30 and J is TRBJ2-2, with 7 bases lining up with TRBD1. The ends lost 3 bases at V and 7 bases at J; junction bases unmatched: 11. The germline gives CDR1 GTSNPN, CDR2 SVGIG (reference sequence). This CDR3 has 15 amino acids.

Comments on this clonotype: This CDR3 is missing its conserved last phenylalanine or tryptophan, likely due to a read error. Here the CDR3 reads CSARDALRTSGRASGPYNEQFL. Written as DNA, the CDR3 is TGCAGTGCTAGAGATGCGCTTCGAACTAGCGGGAGGGCTTCGGGCCCCTACAATGAGCAGTTCTTG. V usage is TRBV20-1 and J usage is TRBJ2-1, with TRBD2 matching over 13 bases. The CDR3 consists of 22 residues. The V and J ends lost 0 bases and 2 bases, in that order; junction bases with no gene match: 19. Germline lookup yields CDR1 DFQATT and CDR2 SNEGSKA (reference sequence).